The T cell receptor (beta chain) under discussion was sequenced for a study of OX40 agonist ivuxolimab in advanced cancers. About the study as a whole: Ivuxolimab, which targeted the costimulatory receptor OX40 (CD134), was an agonistic, fully human IgG2 monoclonal antibody. Intravenous ivuxolimab was administered to patients every 2 weeks at six dose levels: 0.01, 0.1, 0.3, 1.5, 3 and 10 mg/kg. The point of sequencing TCRbeta in the periphery was to test whether ivuxolimab changed TCR sequence diversity and drove clonal T-cell expansion. Patients were allowed to have had prior anti-PD-1, anti-PD-L1 or anti-CTLA-4 therapy, and around two fifths of the dose-escalation patients had been treated with checkpoint inhibitors. Three dose-escalation patients achieved partial responses, one with hepatocellular carcinoma and two with cutaneous melanoma. The paper covers the monotherapy dose-escalation part of the phase I ivuxolimab trial, which included N ≈ 50 patients. Among the roughly 52 dose-escalation patients, around 20 had hepatocellular carcinoma, around 15 melanoma, 9 renal cell carcinoma and 9 head and neck cancer. A male proportion of roughly 80% and a mean age of roughly 58 years, ranging from roughly 20 to 80, were recorded for the dose-escalation cohort. The paper as a whole reports these results and caveats: Antigen specificity was not determined for the clonally expanded peripheral T cells. At doses of 0.1 to 3.0 mg/kg, clonal expansion of both CD4+ and CD8+ blood T cells was observed from baseline to week 6. Low levels of normalized T-cell clonal expansion were also seen in some patients who did not respond. After ivuxolimab, expanded clones were on average more numerous among CD8+ T cells than among CD4+ T cells. In the 0.1-3.0 mg/kg groups, partial responders had among the lowest normalized peripheral clonal expansion, particularly in CD8+ T cells.

For sequencing of the TCRbeta CDR3 region, genomic DNA was extracted from the sorted cells. TCRbeta CDR3 regions were sequenced using the immunoSEQ Assay. TCRdb took over this immuneACCESS table, retaining in-frame rearrangements with V and J assigned. Such tables are incomplete; in checked studies, under half of the missing clones stem from an unresolved V gene, and the remainder is unexplained. The sample yields around 21,000 clones; approximately 79% were counted once. The ten biggest clones cover 12% to 15% of the sample. Via the germline V gene, CDR1 is MDHEN and CDR2 SYDVKM. V trim: 6 bases; J trim: 6 bases; unmatched bases: 9. The CDR3 covers 16 residues, taking in both the cysteine and the phenylalanine. CDR3 DNA is the only sequence kept; it has 48 bases, read in frame from the first base. Patients with autoimmune disease history or receiving systemic immunosuppression were excluded from the trial. Peripheral blood for TCR sequencing was drawn from every dose cohort at baseline, at cycle 4 day 1 and at cycle 7 day 1. Samples were obtained from an open-label, multicenter, first-in-human phase I dose-escalation trial of ivuxolimab. Adults with locally advanced or metastatic melanoma, renal cell carcinoma, hepatocellular carcinoma or head and neck squamous cell carcinoma were enrolled in the trial. Before TCR sequencing, CD4+ T cells and CD8+ T cells from peripheral blood were sorted into separate populations.

To note about this clone: The target of this receptor is not known. Base qualities were left out, and no much larger clone turns up one base away.

The chain was built from TRBV28 and TRBJ2-2, with 11 central nucleotides matching TRBD2. The sample in question was CD4+ or CD8+ T cells sorted from blood, obtained in a trial of the OX40 agonist ivuxolimab. The source of this sequence is an adult with an advanced solid tumor such as melanoma, head and neck, liver or kidney cancer. DNA sequence: TGTGCCAGCAGGGGTAGCGGGAGGGTTATCCCCGGGGAGCTGTTTTTT. The translation is CASRGSGRVIPGELFF. Full variable domain (CDR3 extended with the reference TRBV28 and TRBJ2-2 proteins): DVKVTQSSRYLVKRTGEKVFLECVQDMDHENMFWYRQDPGLGLRLIYFSYDVKMKEKGDIPEGYSVSREKKERFSLILESASTNQTSMYLCASRGSGRVIPGELFFGEGSRLTVL.